Each of the 20 T cell receptor beta chains below was sequenced from the same sample in a study of shared clonotypes between healthy human individuals. Produced via immunoSEQ multiplex PCR; TCRdb's table is partial and in-frame only. The sample holds 1.6 million or so clones, approximately 98.5% seen once. Sequencing was performed on naive CD4+ T cells sorted from blood. Subset indicated: CD45RA+ positively selected. The receptors were sampled from a man aged 30 to 39 in good health.

The chain recombines TRBV7-9 with TRBJ2-1; no reliable D call. The germline gives CDR1 SEHNR, CDR2 FQNEAQ (reference sequence). The CDR3 has 9 residues. V was shortened by 11 bases and J by 9 bases, with 8 bases between the two germline ends. CDR3 sequence reads: CAGDGEQFF. For the CDR3, the DNA is TGTGCCGGAGACGGTGAGCAGTTCTTC.

The chain uses TRBV5-1 and TRBJ2-1, with 10 bases lining up with TRBD1. The CDR3 runs to 15 residues. Germline V gene lookup returns CDR1 SGHRS and CDR2 YFSETQ. The V gene end was trimmed by 4 bases and the J gene end by 4 bases; junction bases not matched to a gene: 5. The chain's CDR3 is CASSEGTGVYNEQFF. The CDR3 DNA follows: TGCGCCAGCAGCGAAGGGACAGGGGTTTACAATGAGCAGTTCTTC.

This chain uses TRBV2 with TRBJ2-7; 7 bases match TRBD1. Germline CDR1 SNHLY, CDR2 FYNNEI. This CDR3 is 13 amino acids long. Germline trimming cut 7 bases from V and 3 bases from J; bases unmatched to any gene: 6. CDR3 amino acids: CASTLRGNYEQYF. The CDR3 nucleotides are TGTGCCAGCACCCTCAGGGGGAACTACGAGCAGTACTTC.

The CDR3 loop is CASRELAERSYNEQFF. For the CDR3, the DNA is TGTGCCAGCAGGGAACTAGCGGAGAGGTCCTACAATGAGCAGTTCTTC. J is TRBJ2-1 and V is TRBV4-2, with 8 nucleotides matching TRBD2. Germline V CDR1 and CDR2: LGHNA, YNFKEQ. This CDR3 region has 16 residues. With V trimmed by 6 bases and J by 1 base, 8 bases remained unmatched.

A single count supports this clone. J is TRBJ2-6 and V is TRBV7-9; 8 nucleotides agree with TRBD1. This CDR3 spans 19 amino acids. V dropped 5 bases and J dropped 0; count of bases not matched to a gene: 12. Germline V gene lookup returns CDR1 SEHNR and CDR2 FQNEAQ (reference sequence). The CDR3 DNA reads TGTGCCAGCAGCGGTAACCGGGACAGGATTCACTCTGGGGCCAACGTCCTGACTTTC. Protein product: CASSGNRDRIHSGANVLTF.

The CDR3 DNA follows: TGTGCCAGCTCACGGACAGGGAGGGAAGAGACCCAGTACTTC. Amino acid sequence: CASSRTGREETQYF. The V and J genes are TRBV18 and TRBJ2-5, with D possibly TRBD1 on 8 matching bases. The germline V and J ends were trimmed by 4 bases and 3 bases, with 12 bases remaining between them. CDR3 size: 14 residues. In germline, CDR1 is KGHSH, CDR2 LQKENI.

The chain combines TRBV7-8 with TRBJ2-7, with D maybe TRBD1 (5 bases). The germline gives CDR1 SGHVS, CDR2 FQNEAQ. This CDR3 is 15 amino acids long. Trimming stripped 2 bases from V and 0 bases from J, with 11 bases between. In nucleotides, the CDR3 is TGTGCCAGCAGCTTAAGGGGCGGCCCCTCCTACGAGCAGTACTTC. Amino acids: CASSLRGGPSYEQYF.

This chain connects TRBV2 to TRBJ2-3; D unclear. The CDR3 has 15 residues. V was trimmed by 6 bases and J by 1 base, leaving 14 bases between them. CDR1 is SNHLY, CDR2 FYNNEI, per germline. The CDR3 reads CASRETLTGTDTQYF. CDR3 DNA sequence: TGTGCCAGCAGGGAGACCCTAACTGGCACAGATACGCAGTATTTT.

J is TRBJ2-2 and V is TRBV5-4, with D unresolved. The CDR3 loop spans 13 amino acids. The V end lost 0 bases, the J end lost 4 bases, and 4 bases lay between the germline ends. Germline V lookup: CDR1 SGHNT, CDR2 YYREEE (reference sequence). This CDR3 is CASSLGPTGELFF. In DNA, the CDR3 is TGTGCCAGCAGCTTGGGACCCACCGGGGAGCTGTTTTTT. The full variable domain, with the rest looked up from reference TRBV5-4 and TRBJ2-2, is ETGVTQSPTHLIKTRGQQVTLRCSSQSGHNTVSWYQQALGQGPQFIFQYYREEENGRGNFPPRFSGLQFPNYSSELNVNALELDDSALYLCASSLGPTGELFFGEGSRLTVL.

The chain's CDR3 is CASSRETSGNGGETQYF. DNA for the CDR3: TGTGCCAGCAGTAGAGAGACTAGCGGGAATGGTGGAGAGACCCAGTACTTC. The V and J genes are TRBV2 and TRBJ2-5, with 11 bases that match TRBD2. Unmatched junction bases numbered 12, after V lost 5 bases and J lost 4 bases. This CDR3 region has 17 residues. Germline CDR1 reads SNHLY; CDR2 reads FYNNEI.

The chain links TRBV5-1 to TRBJ2-4; D remains ambiguous. Trimming removed 1 base from V and 9 bases from J, with 14 bases in between. The CDR3 totals 14 residues. CDR1 and CDR2 from the germline V gene are SGHRS and YFSETQ. CDR3 residues: CASSLTSSAVIQYF. Here the CDR3 DNA reads TGCGCCAGCAGCTTGACCTCCAGTGCGGTCATTCAGTACTTC.

This chain connects TRBV7-6 to TRBJ2-2; 10 bases match TRBD2. V was clipped by 4 bases and J by 5 bases; unmatched bases: 16. The CDR3 is 19 amino acids. CDR1 SGHVS and CDR2 FNYEAQ come from the germline V gene. CDR3 bases: TGTGCCAGCAGCTCCCCCCCAGCGGGAGGGCCCTCGGGTACCGGGGAGCTGTTTTTT. Its protein is CASSSPPAGGPSGTGELFF.

As regards this clone: This specimen includes other DNA sequences encoding the same CDR3. V is TRBV7-3 and J is TRBJ2-7, with 7 positions matching TRBD1. The CDR3 consists of 13 residues. Germline V gene lookup returns CDR1 SGHTA and CDR2 FQGTGA. Trimming removed 5 bases from V and 2 bases from J; junction bases left unmatched: 3. The CDR3 DNA follows: TGTGCCAGCAGCCCCGACAGGGCCTACGAGCAGTACTTC. Translating it yields CASSPDRAYEQYF.

The chain employs TRBV7-2 and TRBJ1-2; D perhaps matches TRBD1 (6 bases). CDR1 is SGHTA, CDR2 FQGNSA, per germline. The germline V and J ends were trimmed by 5 bases and 0 bases, with 19 bases remaining between them. The CDR3 is 17 amino acids. The CDR3 bases are TGTGCCAGCAGCCCCCAGGGACACCCCGGAGCTAACTATGGCTACACCTTC. Translating it yields CASSPQGHPGANYGYTF.

V and J are TRBV28 and TRBJ1-2, with D maybe TRBD1 (6 bases). Trimming took off 8 bases at V and 5 bases at J, with 24 bases between the two ends. The germline V gene encodes CDR1 MDHEN and CDR2 SYDVKM. The CDR3 runs to 16 residues. This chain's CDR3 is CASQLGGWSGTYGYTF. CDR3 sequence (DNA): TGTGCCAGCCAGTTAGGGGGGTGGAGTGGAACATATGGCTACACCTTC.

The rearrangement uses TRBV7-2 and TRBJ2-5; the match to TRBD2 covers 14 bases. The CDR3 covers 20 residues. The ends lost 0 bases at V and 6 bases at J; junction bases unmatched: 15. Germline V CDR1 and CDR2: SGHTA, FQGNSA. In DNA form, the CDR3 reads TGTGCCAGCAGCTTAGCGGGACTAGCGGGAGTGGGAGGGGAGGTGAAGACCCAGTACTTC. Protein product: CASSLAGLAGVGGEVKTQYF.

CDR3 coding DNA: TGTGCCATCAGTTTCGGGGTTCGGAACACCATATATTTT. Translation gives CAISFGVRNTIYF. The chain employs TRBV10-3 and TRBJ1-3; D unresolved. CDR1 and CDR2 (germline): ENHRY, SYGVKD. Trimming cost V 5 bases and J 7 bases, with 12 bases left between them. The CDR3 sequence is 13 residues long.

This chain links TRBV5-1 with TRBJ1-1; possibly TRBD1 for D (6 bases). The germline V and J ends were trimmed by 4 bases and 5 bases, with 12 bases remaining between them. CDR3 size: 13 residues. Germline V gene lookup returns CDR1 SGHRS and CDR2 YFSETQ. As DNA, the CDR3 is TGCGCCAGCAGCCTGCCAGGGGAGACTGAAGCTTTCTTT. It translates to CASSLPGETEAFF.

V and J are TRBV4-2 and TRBJ1-1; TRBD1 is a possible D gene (6 bases). The CDR3 contains 13 residues. Trimming took 4 bases from V and 8 from J, leaving 14 bases between them. Per germline, CDR1 LGHNA and CDR2 YNFKEQ. The CDR3: CASSLRMDSEAFF. In DNA form, the CDR3 reads TGTGCCAGCAGCCTCAGAATGGACAGCGAAGCTTTCTTT.

J is TRBJ2-1 and V is TRBV28, with 7 nucleotides matching TRBD2. Germline assignment: CDR1 MDHEN and CDR2 SYDVKM. The ends lost 8 bases at V and 6 bases at J; junction bases unmatched: 10. The CDR3 extends over 14 amino acids. In nucleotides, the CDR3 is TGTGCCAGCTGGATAGCGGGCAGGACCAATGAGCAGTTCTTC. It is translated as CASWIAGRTNEQFF.